The 16 T cell receptor beta chains in this list originate from one sample, sequenced in a study of response to subunit inactivated influenza vaccine. TCRdb re-derived calls from the RT-PCR reads in MiXCR, one entry per CDR3 protein. Of roughly 540,000 distinct CDR3 sequences listed, less than 25% were seen once; the top ten hold approximately 3%. The sample was also linked to a second study, of T cells expressing NK-cell markers. That paper adds: For TCR beta, cDNA was produced by 5'RACE template switching with UMIs.

The input for sequencing was CD4+ T cells sorted from PBMCs, taken 11 to 12 days after vaccination. All receptors come from a man aged 45-60 years who received an inactivated influenza vaccine.

The J gene is TRBJ2-1, the V gene TRBV5-1; 12 nucleotides line up with TRBD2. Near its end, the DNA agrees better with TRBJ2-7, so the J call may be wrong. Germline loops: CDR1 SGHRS, CDR2 YFSETQ. The length of the CDR3 is 17 residues. The CDR3 DNA is TGCGCCAGCAGCTTCGGACTAGCGGGGTCCAGCGACAATGAGCAGTACTTC. Its translation is CASSFGLAGSSDNEQYF.

The rearrangement uses TRBV20-1 and TRBJ2-1, with TRBD2 matching 10 bases. Germline trimming cut 4 bases from V and 9 bases from J; bases unmatched to any gene: 15. Germline CDR1 and CDR2: DFQATT and SNEGSKA (reference sequence). The length of the CDR3 is 16 residues. CDR3 DNA: TGCAGTGCTACAGCACCCACAGGGTTAGCGGGAGGTGAGCAGTTCTTC. Translation: CSATAPTGLAGGEQFF.

This clonotype appeared a few times. This chain links TRBV5-1 with TRBJ2-6, with D maybe TRBD2 (5 bases). Trimming removed 0 bases at V and 2 bases at J, with 21 bases between. Per germline, CDR1 SGHRS and CDR2 YFSETQ. This CDR3 region has 20 residues. CDR3 sequence: CASSLVGGMRGGPGANVLTF. In nucleotides, the CDR3 is TGCGCCAGCAGCTTGGTTGGAGGAATGCGAGGAGGCCCTGGGGCCAACGTCCTGACTTTC. Drawing the rest from reference TRBV5-1 and TRBJ2-6, the complete variable domain is KAGVTQTPRYLIKTRGQQVTLSCSPISGHRSVSWYQQTPGQGLQFLFEYFSETQRNKGNFPGRFSGRQFSNSRSEMNVSTLELGDSALYLCASSLVGGMRGGPGANVLTFGAGSRLTVL.

This clonotype was recorded a few times. The chain is built from TRBV10-2 and TRBJ2-2; 9 bases fit TRBD2. Germline CDR1 is WSHSY and CDR2 is SAAADI. V lost 5 bases, J lost 0 bases, and 4 bases stayed unmatched. This CDR3 has 16 residues. The CDR3 DNA follows: TGCGCCAGCAGTCCAAGACTAGCGGCGAACACCGGGGAGCTGTTTTTT. It specifies CASSPRLAANTGELFF.

The chain is built from TRBV12-3 or TRBV12-4 and TRBJ2-3; D is perhaps TRBD2 (7 bases). V lost 5 bases, J lost 4 bases, and 13 bases lay in between. There are 14 residues in the CDR3. The CDR3 DNA sequence: TGTGCCAGCAGTGGGGGGGGGGCAGCAGATACGCAGTATTTT. Its translation: CASSGGGAADTQYF.

The CDR3 nucleotides are TGCGCCAGCAGCTTGGGGAACGCCTTAGCTAACTATGGCTACACCTTC. Protein product: CASSLGNALANYGYTF. The rearrangement joins TRBV5-1 to TRBJ1-2; D remains unclear. The V gene's germline CDR1 is SGHRS and CDR2 YFSETQ. The length of the CDR3 is 16 residues. V gave up 0 bases and J gave up 0 bases, with 12 bases separating them.

The CDR3 DNA reads TGTGCCAGCAGCTTACTGAGCGGGAAAGGACATGAGCAGTTCTTC. Encoded protein: CASSLLSGKGHEQFF. The chain has TRBV7-9 and TRBJ2-1, with 7 bases that match TRBD2. Germline V gene lookup returns CDR1 SEHNR and CDR2 FQNEAQ (reference sequence). The V gene end was trimmed by 2 bases and the J gene end by 8 bases; junction bases not matched to a gene: 9. The CDR3 has 15 residues.

This chain uses TRBV20-1 with TRBJ2-2; D gene unclear. The germline gives CDR1 DFQATT, CDR2 SNEGSKA (reference sequence). The CDR3 extends over 16 amino acids. V lost 6 bases and J 0 bases, leaving 17 bases between the germline ends. In nucleotides, the CDR3 is TGCAGTGCCCTGTTGAACGCCGGATCGAACACCGGGGAGCTGTTTTTT. This encodes CSALLNAGSNTGELFF.

The sample holds a few counts of this clonotype. The chain links TRBV18 to TRBJ2-2, with 7 bases matching TRBD1. The CDR3 has 16 amino acids. Germline CDR1 reads KGHSH; CDR2 reads LQKENI. The V gene end was trimmed by 0 bases and the J gene end by 3 bases; junction bases not matched to a gene: 4. CDR3 DNA: TGTGCCAGCTCACCACCGCCGACAGGGCACACCGGGGAGCTGTTTTTT. The encoded protein is CASSPPPTGHTGELFF.

This clonotype showed up many times. The chain joins TRBV7-9 to TRBJ2-7; D is unclear. Germline V lookup: CDR1 SEHNR, CDR2 FQNEAQ (reference sequence). The CDR3 runs to 15 residues. Trimming stripped 2 bases from V and 7 bases from J, with 18 bases between. Written as DNA, the CDR3 is TGTGCCAGCAGCTTATTAACGGCTACCTCCGGGGAGCAGTACTTC. This encodes CASSLLTATSGEQYF.

The gene calls are TRBV12-3 or TRBV12-4 and TRBJ2-7; TRBD2 matches at 8 bases. V shed 6 bases and J 4 bases; nucleotides not matched to a gene: 8. This CDR3 is built from 14 residues. Written as DNA, the CDR3 is TGTGCCAGCAGACCGGGAGGGACGCTGTACGAGCAGTACTTC. Translating gives CASRPGGTLYEQYF.

This clonotype turned up a few times. The chain recombines TRBV7-9 with TRBJ2-3; D not certain. The CDR3 length is 14 residues. Trimming pared 1 base from V and 2 bases from J, leaving 7 bases between. Germline assignment: CDR1 SEHNR and CDR2 FQNEAQ (reference sequence). CDR3 in DNA: TGTGCCAGCAGCTTAGTAGGAATCACAGATACGCAGTATTTT. It codes for CASSLVGITDTQYF.

This clonotype turned up a few times. This sequence joins TRBV6-5 and TRBJ1-6; 7 positions match TRBD1. There are 17 residues in the CDR3. Per germline, CDR1 MNHEY and CDR2 SVGAGI. Unmatched junction bases numbered 14, after V lost 0 bases and J lost 12 bases. The CDR3 is CASSYSKGRGRSLPLHF. DNA of the CDR3: TGTGCCAGCAGTTACTCGAAGGGGAGGGGGCGTAGTTTACCCCTCCACTTT.

The chain has TRBV5-4 and TRBJ2-3; 13 nucleotides line up with TRBD2. Germline loops: CDR1 SGHNT, CDR2 YYREEE (reference sequence). The CDR3 consists of 18 residues. Trimming cost V 3 bases and J 0 bases; bases outside gene matches: 7. CDR3 bases: TGTGCCAGCAGCTCCAGACTAGCGGGAGGAGGAAGCACAGATACGCAGTATTTT. It yields the protein CASSSRLAGGGSTDTQYF.

The chain links TRBV4-1 to TRBJ2-3; TRBD2 aligns across 11 bases. CDR1 is MGHRA and CDR2 is YSYEKL in the germline V gene. V was pared by 2 bases and J by 4 bases, with 5 bases of the junction left unmatched. CDR3 length: 16 residues. In nucleotides, the CDR3 is TGCGCCAGCAGCCAATTTAGCGGGGGGGCCCCAGATACGCAGTATTTT. It is translated as CASSQFSGGAPDTQYF.

The chain couples TRBV20-1 to TRBJ1-5, with a weak D call TRBD1 (5 bases). V was cut by 1 base and J by 9 bases, with 13 bases left in between. The CDR3 consists of 13 residues. Germline values: CDR1 DFQATT, CDR2 SNEGSKA (reference sequence). CDR3 DNA: TGCAGTGCTAGAGGGGGGAGAGCAGGGCCCCAGCATTTT. Translation: CSARGGRAGPQHF.